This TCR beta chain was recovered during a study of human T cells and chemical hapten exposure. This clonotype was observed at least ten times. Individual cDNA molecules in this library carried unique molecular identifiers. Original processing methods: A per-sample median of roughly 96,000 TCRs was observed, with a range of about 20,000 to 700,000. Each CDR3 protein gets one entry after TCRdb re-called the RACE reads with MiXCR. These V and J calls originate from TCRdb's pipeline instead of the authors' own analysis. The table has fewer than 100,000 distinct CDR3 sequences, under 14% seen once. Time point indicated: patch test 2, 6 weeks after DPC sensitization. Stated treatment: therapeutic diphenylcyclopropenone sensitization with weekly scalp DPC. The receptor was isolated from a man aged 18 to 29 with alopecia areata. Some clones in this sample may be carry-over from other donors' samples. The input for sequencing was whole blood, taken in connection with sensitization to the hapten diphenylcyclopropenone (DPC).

As DNA, the CDR3 is TGCGCCAGCAGCTCCCCCTCAGGAGGACTAGCGGGGGACGAGCAGTACTTC. Protein: CASSSPSGGLAGDEQYF. V gene TRBV5-1 combines with J gene TRBJ2-7; 13 nucleotides agree with TRBD2. The CDR3 covers 17 residues. V shed 3 bases and J 5 bases; nucleotides not matched to a gene: 11. Germline V CDR1 and CDR2: SGHRS, YFSETQ.